The 11 T cell receptor beta chains in this list originate from one sample, sequenced in a study of CD8 T cells in ankylosing spondylitis. TCRdb independently ran MiXCR on the 5' RACE reads; one entry per CDR3 protein. The sample shows about 250,000 distinct CDR3 sequences, roughly 32% of them seen only once. Specimen: blood, either unsorted or a sorted T cell fraction (not recorded which). These TCRs come from a male donor with ankylosing spondylitis or in good health (not recorded which).

This clonotype has at least ten counts. V usage is TRBV29-1 and J usage is TRBJ2-1, with D hard to call. This CDR3 is built from 10 residues. Germline CDR1 reads SQVTM; CDR2 reads ANQGSEA. Trimming took 4 bases from V and 5 from J, leaving 3 bases between them. CDR3 sequence (DNA): TGCAGCGTTGCCAACAATGAGCAGTTCTTC. As protein: CSVANNEQFF.

The J gene is TRBJ2-7, the V gene TRBV5-1; D not certain. Germline V lookup: CDR1 SGHRS, CDR2 YFSETQ. This CDR3 is 14 amino acids long. V was shortened by 3 bases and J by 5 bases, with 15 bases between the two germline ends. The CDR3 nucleotides are TGCGCCAGCAGCTCCGAACCAAGCGTGGACGAGCAGTACTTC. Translation: CASSSEPSVDEQYF.

This clonotype occurred once. The chain carries TRBV9 and TRBJ1-2, with D possibly being TRBD1 (6 bases). From germline, CDR1 is SGDLS and CDR2 YYNGEE. CDR3 size: 15 residues. V was pared by 0 bases and J by 7 bases, with 16 bases between. This chain's CDR3 is CASSVVMGTTAGYTF. The CDR3 DNA reads as TGTGCCAGCAGCGTAGTTATGGGGACAACAGCTGGCTACACCTTC.

The chain is built from TRBV12-3 or TRBV12-4 and TRBJ2-1; 13 positions agree with TRBD2. J gave up 0 bases and V 3 bases, and 14 bases lay outside the gene matches. This CDR3 has 21 amino acids. CDR3 in amino acids: CASSLLPGLAGVSSSYNEQFF. The CDR3 DNA is TGTGCCAGCAGTTTGCTCCCCGGACTAGCGGGGGTCTCCAGCTCCTACAATGAGCAGTTCTTC.

The V gene is TRBV6-1, the J gene TRBJ1-2; TRBD1 is a possible D gene (5 bases). CDR1 is MNHNS, CDR2 SASEGT, per germline. The CDR3 sequence is 14 residues long. The V end was cut by 4 bases, the J end by 3 bases, with 12 bases between. The CDR3 sequence is CASSGQFNHYGYTF. The CDR3 DNA follows: TGTGCCAGCAGTGGACAGTTCAATCACTATGGCTACACCTTC.

A single count supports this clonotype. The chain combines TRBV3-1 with TRBJ1-3; TRBD1 might be the D (6 bases). This CDR3 has 13 amino acids. V dropped 8 bases and J dropped 0 bases, with 8 bases sitting between them. Germline CDR1 is LGHDT and CDR2 is YNNKEL (reference sequence). In DNA form, the CDR3 reads TGTGCCAGCGGACAGAGCTCTGGAAACACCATATATTTT. Its translation: CASGQSSGNTIYF.

The rearrangement links TRBV10-3 to TRBJ1-6; no definite D call. CDR1 ENHRY and CDR2 SYGVKD come from the germline V gene. The CDR3 loop spans 15 amino acids. With 2 bases removed from V and 6 bases from J, the gap between germline ends came to 11 bases. The CDR3 coding sequence is TGTGCCATCAGTGAGGCGGGCAGTAGTAATTCACCCCTCCACTTT. Residues: CAISEAGSSNSPLHF.

This clonotype was counted once. This may arise from a read error, as a much more abundant clone is one base away. The chain couples TRBV4-2 to TRBJ2-7, with D uncertain. Germline CDR1 reads LGHNA; CDR2 reads YNFKEQ. The V end was cut by 5 bases, the J end by 6 bases, with 14 bases between. The CDR3 extends over 13 amino acids. The CDR3 sequence is CASSSGSGCEQYF. The CDR3 bases are TGTGCCAGCAGCTCCGGTTCGGGCTGCGAGCAGTACTTC.

The rearrangement joins TRBV3-1 to TRBJ1-6; the D gene is possibly TRBD1 (6 bases). V shed 4 bases and J shed 8 bases, with 12 bases lying between them. This CDR3 has 14 residues. CDR1 is LGHDT and CDR2 is YNNKEL in the germline V gene (reference sequence). CDR3 loop: CASSRGGRDSPLHF. CDR3 coding DNA: TGTGCCAGCAGCCGCGGGGGCCGGGATTCACCCCTCCACTTT.

The rearrangement uses TRBV27 and TRBJ2-7; D is possibly TRBD1 or TRBD2 (5 bases each). Trimming pared 2 bases from V and 3 bases from J, leaving 8 bases between. CDR3 size: 13 residues. Germline V gene data show CDR1 as MNHEY and CDR2 as SMNVEV (reference sequence). As DNA, the CDR3 is TGTGCCAGCAGTTTAGGGGACGGCTACGAGCAGTACTTC. It translates to CASSLGDGYEQYF.

The DNA for the CDR3 is TGTGCCAGCTCACCAGCCGGGTTGCGCACAGATACGCAGTATTTT. Translating it yields CASSPAGLRTDTQYF. The chain carries TRBV18 and TRBJ2-3; no definite D call. Germline assignment: CDR1 KGHSH and CDR2 LQKENI. The V end lost 2 bases, the J end lost 1 base, and 10 bases lay between the germline ends. The CDR3 is 15 residues long.